This T cell receptor (beta chain) was identified during a study of blood T cell repertoires in COVID-19 (dated by TCRdb to 2019 to 2021). About the full investigation: The collaborator samples originated in the United States, Italy and Spain and spanned the acute and convalescent phases of COVID-19. The material from the prospective study consisted of cDNA or gDNA derived from T cells, B-cell-depleted T cells, or PBMCs. Subjects who had been exposed to COVID-19, were actively infected with it, or had recovered from it provided the deeply sampled blood TCRbeta repertoires that made up the dataset. A freely available public database, intended as a resource for researchers studying the immune response to SARS-CoV-2, is where the repertoires were released. The samples were drawn from two sources: the first 160 participants of the ongoing ImmuneRACE study, and 1,000 to 1,500 subjects contributed by 6 global collaborators. Sample metadata almost always included a de-identified subject ID, COVID-19 status, age in years and sex. Where available, HLA class I and class II types were obtained from metadata supplied by the sample provider rather than from assay-based typing. Broader findings and caveats from the paper: The quantity of clinical and demographic metadata differed by source and by participant and was supplied without curation.

Collaborating institutions collected whole blood in K2EDTA tubes following their own protocols. Collaborator samples were shipped for TCRbeta analysis as frozen whole blood, isolated PBMCs, or DNA extracted from either sample type. A remark on this clone: Its antigen target is currently unknown. No clone much larger than this one lies a single base away; base qualities are absent.

The immunoSEQ Assay, a bias-controlled multiplex PCR, was used to amplify TCRbeta CDR3 regions from genomic DNA. In the authors' own workflow: The number of nucleated cells in each sample was estimated by amplification of reference gene primers within the assay. Sequence reads were collapsed and filtered to measure the absolute abundance of every unique TCRbeta CDR3 rearrangement. For each sample, productive Simpson clonality was calculated as the square root of Simpson's diversity index over productive rearrangements. TCRdb retrieved this table from immuneACCESS and kept in-frame rearrangements only. Not all clones are present; in checked studies, unresolved V genes account for under half, and no reason is known for the remainder. V and J calls and clone size are as listed in that table; D and trimming were resolved from the DNA. The sample table records around 110,000 clones; roughly 84% of these occur just once. Jointly, the top ten make up approximately 1.5% of the sample.

The receptor was derived from a man in his forties or fifties with acute or convalescent COVID-19. What was sequenced was peripheral blood.

The DNA sequence reads TGTGCCAGCAGCCATCGACAGGGGTGGACTGGCACAGATACGCAGTATTTT. The encoded protein is CASSHRQGWTGTDTQYF. The chain is assembled from TRBV28 and TRBJ2-3; 8 junctional bases match TRBD1. The germline V gene provides CDR1 MDHEN and CDR2 SYDVKM. CDR3 length: 17 amino acids, cysteine to phenylalanine. Only the CDR3 region is kept as DNA, spanning 51 bases read in frame from base 1. From V the trimming removes 6 bases and from J it removes 1 base, while the gene matches leave 12 bases of the junction unaccounted for.